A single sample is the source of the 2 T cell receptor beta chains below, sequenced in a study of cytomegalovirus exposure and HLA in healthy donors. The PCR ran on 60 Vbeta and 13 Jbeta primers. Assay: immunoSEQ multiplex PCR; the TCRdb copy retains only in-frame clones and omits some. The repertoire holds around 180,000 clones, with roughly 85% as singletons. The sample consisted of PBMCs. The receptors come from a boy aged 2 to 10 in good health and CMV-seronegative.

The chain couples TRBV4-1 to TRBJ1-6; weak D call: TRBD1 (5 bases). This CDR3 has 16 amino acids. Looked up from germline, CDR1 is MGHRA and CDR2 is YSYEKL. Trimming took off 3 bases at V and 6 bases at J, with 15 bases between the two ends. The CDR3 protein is CASSQAGHGLNSPLHF. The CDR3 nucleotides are TGCGCCAGCAGCCAGGCTGGACACGGCCTTAATTCACCCCTCCACTTT.

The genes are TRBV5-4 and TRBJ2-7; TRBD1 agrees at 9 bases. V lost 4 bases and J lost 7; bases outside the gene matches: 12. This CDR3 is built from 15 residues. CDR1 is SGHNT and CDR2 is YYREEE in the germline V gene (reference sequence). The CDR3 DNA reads TGTGCCAGCAGCCGCGGACAGGGGAAGACGTTTGAGCAGTACTTC. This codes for CASSRGQGKTFEQYF.